The 17 T cell receptor beta chains below were found in one sample sequenced in a study of blood T cells in healthy people across ages (dated by TCRdb to about 2015). Library creation used 5' RACE. Sequencing took place on an Illumina HiSeq 2500. The second PCR ran for roughly 7 to 11 cycles and used a J-beta primer mix along with a sample-barcoded 5' primer. The raw public data were reprocessed by TCRdb itself: fastp quality trimming at Q25, MiXCR clonotype calling, in-frame beta chains only. Rows matching on CDR3 protein sequence are summarized as one entry with the most common DNA and genes. The sample contains about 1.4 million distinct CDR3 sequences, around 59% of them found a single time. The ten largest clones take up more than 6% of the sample. The source material was blood. All receptors come from a man aged 18 to 30 in good health.

The chain joins TRBV6-6 to TRBJ2-5; D may correspond to TRBD1 or TRBD2 (6 bases each). This CDR3 is built from 16 residues. Trimming took off 2 bases at V and 5 bases at J, with 18 bases between the two ends. Germline V gene lookup returns CDR1 MNHNY and CDR2 SVGAGI (reference sequence). CDR3 region: CASSYHILGGAETQYF. The CDR3 nucleotides are TGTGCCAGCAGTTACCATATTCTGGGGGGCGCGGAGACCCAGTACTTC.

Comment on this clonotype: A junction end diverges from the germline sequence, so it may reflect a read error. The chain recombines TRBV12-5 with TRBJ1-1; D call uncertain. The CDR3 consists of 12 residues. Germline CDR1 and CDR2: LGHNT and FRNRAP. CDR3 in DNA: TGTGCTAGTGGCAACCCGAACACGGAAGCTTTCTTT. It codes for CASGNPNTEAFF.

The chain combines TRBV6-5 with TRBJ1-2; D not resolved. Trimming stripped 4 bases from V and 0 bases from J, with 15 bases between. This CDR3 contains 16 residues. Germline V gives CDR1 MNHEY, CDR2 SVGAGI. The CDR3 DNA is TGTGCCAGCAGTTCCTTCCCGGCAGGACCTAACTATGGCTACACCTTC. Protein product: CASSSFPAGPNYGYTF.

V is TRBV5-1 and J is TRBJ1-1; no clear D. This CDR3 comprises 14 residues. Germline values: CDR1 SGHRS, CDR2 YFSETQ. V lost 4 bases to trimming and J lost 2 bases, with 12 bases between them. The CDR3 sequence is CASSAYGENTEAFF. DNA for the CDR3: TGCGCCAGCAGCGCATACGGGGAAAACACTGAAGCTTTCTTT. The full variable domain, with the rest looked up from reference TRBV5-1 and TRBJ1-1, is KAGVTQTPRYLIKTRGQQVTLSCSPISGHRSVSWYQQTPGQGLQFLFEYFSETQRNKGNFPGRFSGRQFSNSRSEMNVSTLELGDSALYLCASSAYGENTEAFFGQGTRLTVV.

The rearrangement joins TRBV6-5 to TRBJ2-7, with D perhaps TRBD1 (6 bases). The CDR3 covers 16 residues. V lost 0 bases and J 3 bases, leaving 15 bases between the germline ends. Germline-derived CDR1 and CDR2 are MNHEY and SVGAGI. The CDR3 spells CASSYSFRGSRYEQYF. Written as DNA, the CDR3 is TGTGCCAGCAGTTACTCTTTCAGGGGCTCACGCTACGAGCAGTACTTC.

The gene calls are TRBV20-1 and TRBJ2-1; TRBD2 matches 10 bases. This CDR3 has 15 amino acids. The V segment lost 2 bases and the J segment 7 bases; nucleotides outside the gene matches: 8. Germline values: CDR1 DFQATT, CDR2 SNEGSKA (reference sequence). The CDR3 is CSARLSSGSTNEQFF. The DNA of the CDR3 is TGCAGTGCTAGATTGTCTAGCGGGAGTACGAATGAGCAGTTCTTC.

A few counts support this clonotype. The V gene is TRBV6-2 or TRBV6-3, the J gene TRBJ1-5; D ambiguous. The CDR3 runs 13 residues. Germline-derived CDR1 and CDR2 are MNHEY and SVGEGT. The germline V and J ends were trimmed by 3 bases and 3 bases, with 6 bases remaining between them. CDR3 DNA: TGTGCCAGCAGTTATTACAACAATCAGCCCCAGCATTTT. Protein: CASSYYNNQPQHF.

This clonotype was recorded a few times. The chain couples TRBV10-2 to TRBJ2-7, with D possibly TRBD2 on 7 matching bases. Per the germline V gene, CDR1 is WSHSY and CDR2 is SAAADI. V was pared by 8 bases and J by 6 bases, with 17 bases between. This CDR3 contains 13 residues. CDR3 region: CASFLGGGSEQYF. DNA of the CDR3: TGCGCCAGCTTTTTGGGGGGGGGCTCCGAGCAGTACTTC.

The CDR3 reads CASSWDQINSPLHF. CDR3 sequence (DNA): TGTGCCAGCAGTTGGGACCAGATTAATTCACCCCTCCACTTT. The chain is built from TRBV6-6 and TRBJ1-6, with a weak D call TRBD1 (5 bases). The CDR3 consists of 14 residues. Trimming stripped 4 bases from V and 6 bases from J, with 10 bases between. Germline V gene data show CDR1 as MNHNY and CDR2 as SVGAGI (reference sequence).

This clonotype occurred once. The rearrangement links TRBV30 to TRBJ1-2; the D gene is possibly TRBD1 (5 bases). CDR1 and CDR2 from the germline V gene are GTSNPN and SVGIG (reference sequence). The CDR3 loop spans 13 amino acids. V was trimmed by 5 bases and J by 4 bases, leaving 14 bases between them. CDR3 sequence reads: CAWGGAGSYGYTF. CDR3 DNA: TGTGCCTGGGGTGGGGCAGGGAGCTATGGCTACACCTTC.

The V call is TRBV7-9, the J call TRBJ2-3; 10 nucleotides match TRBD1. The ends lost 5 bases at V and 0 bases at J; junction bases unmatched: 14. The CDR3 consists of 19 residues. Germline V gives CDR1 SEHNR, CDR2 FQNEAQ (reference sequence). CDR3 amino acids: CASSRMDKGQGVSTDTQYF. In DNA form, the CDR3 reads TGTGCCAGCAGCCGGATGGACAAAGGACAGGGGGTTAGCACAGATACGCAGTATTTT.

J is TRBJ2-3 and V is TRBV11-3; TRBD1 is a possible D gene (5 bases). Trimming shortened V by 6 bases and J by 5 bases, and 15 bases separated the two germline ends. The CDR3 has 14 amino acids. The germline V gene has CDR1 SGHNT and CDR2 YENEEA. This CDR3 is CASSRGRQRDTQYF. Written as DNA, the CDR3 is TGTGCCAGCAGTCGTGGAAGACAGAGAGATACGCAGTATTTT.

The J gene is TRBJ1-1, the V gene TRBV4-3; TRBD1 is a possible D gene (5 bases). The germline V gene encodes CDR1 LGHNA and CDR2 YSLEER. Trimming removed 1 base at V and 13 bases at J, with 19 bases between. This CDR3 region has 14 residues. CDR3 in amino acids: CASSQGAATGGSFF. CDR3 nucleotides: TGCGCCAGCAGCCAAGGAGCGGCGACCGGGGGGAGTTTCTTT.

The rearrangement joins TRBV11-2 to TRBJ2-5, with 7 bases fitting TRBD1. J gave up 1 base and V 4 bases, and 12 bases lay outside the gene matches. CDR3 length: 17 residues. Germline V gene lookup returns CDR1 SGHAT and CDR2 FQNNGV. This CDR3 is CASSYPTGLSFQETQYF. The DNA of the CDR3 is TGTGCCAGCAGCTATCCGACAGGGCTTTCTTTCCAAGAGACCCAGTACTTC.

The chain has TRBV7-2 and TRBJ1-2; D perhaps matches TRBD1 (6 bases). This CDR3 has 14 residues. CDR1 is SGHTA and CDR2 is FQGNSA in the germline V gene. V was shortened by 4 bases and J by 8 bases, with 17 bases between the two germline ends. CDR3 bases: TGTGCCAGCAGCTCATACCTAAGGACAGACGGCTACACCTTC. This sequence encodes CASSSYLRTDGYTF.

The V call is TRBV6-1, the J call TRBJ1-5; unclear D gene. This CDR3 is built from 11 residues. V dropped 6 bases and J dropped 7 bases, with 7 bases sitting between them. Germline V gives CDR1 MNHNS, CDR2 SASEGT. CDR3 loop: CASRAGQPQHF. CDR3 nucleotide sequence: TGTGCCAGCAGGGCTGGGCAGCCCCAGCATTTT.

The chain joins TRBV7-8 to TRBJ1-2, with D tentatively TRBD1 (5 bases). From germline, CDR1 is SGHVS and CDR2 FQNEAQ. The CDR3 covers 16 residues. Trimming took 1 base from V and 9 from J, leaving 21 bases between them. The chain's CDR3 is CASSLDQGRTLFSYTF. The CDR3 bases are TGTGCCAGCAGCTTAGATCAAGGGAGGACACTCTTCAGCTACACCTTC.